One and the same sample provided the 27 T cell receptor beta chains below, sequenced in a study of regulatory T cells in long-lasting Graves disease (dated by TCRdb to the early 2020s). The time point label of this sample denotes: newly diagnosed GD, antithyroid drugs for less than 3 months. RNA was extracted from PBMCs in TRIzol for both TCR sequencing and RNA sequencing. The library was generated by multiplex PCR. The run used an Illumina HiSeq 4000. iRepertoire HTBI primers and Arm-PCR amplification of CDR3 regions were used to construct TCR beta libraries. TCRdb reworked the public reads: Q25 trimming with fastp, MiXCR clone assembly, productive beta chains retained. Identical CDR3 proteins give one entry, which carries the most common genes and DNA. The sample table holds around 400,000 distinct CDR3 sequences, of which approximately 15% were seen once. The ten top clones hold approximately 7.8% of the sample.

The same sample was also studied in work on T cells in Graves' hyperthyroidism and ophthalmopathy.

The sample consisted of peripheral blood mononuclear cells (PBMCs), taken at new diagnosis, from a patient treated with antithyroid drugs. These receptors were collected from a woman aged 40 to 50 with Graves disease. Donor details come from another sample of the same person, matched by shared clones.

This clonotype was observed a few times. The rearrangement links TRBV30 to TRBJ2-2; D gene ambiguous. Germline V gene sequence: CDR1 GTSNPN, CDR2 SVGIG (reference sequence). CDR3 length equals 15 residues. With 2 bases removed from V and 5 bases from J, the gap between germline ends came to 15 bases. The CDR3 sequence: CAWSPRQIKTGELFF. The CDR3 DNA reads TGTGCCTGGAGTCCTAGGCAGATAAAGACCGGGGAGCTGTTTTTT. The full variable domain, rest sourced from reference TRBV30 and TRBJ2-2, is SQTIHQWPATLVQPVGSPLSLECTVEGTSNPNLYWYRQAAGRGLQLLFYSVGIGQISSEVPQNLSASRPQDRQFILSSKKLLLSDSGFYLCAWSPRQIKTGELFFGEGSRLTVL.

This clonotype was seen a few times. The chain links TRBV7-8 to TRBJ2-4; D unclear. This CDR3 has 14 residues. CDR1 and CDR2 from the germline V gene are SGHVS and FQNEAQ. Trimming took 1 base from V and 6 from J, leaving 10 bases between them. CDR3 protein: CASSLGRSLNIQYF. CDR3 DNA: TGTGCCAGCAGCTTAGGCAGATCGCTAAACATTCAGTACTTC.

The chain links TRBV30 to TRBJ2-7; D gene ambiguous. Germline loops: CDR1 GTSNPN, CDR2 SVGIG (reference sequence). The CDR3 runs to 14 residues. V lost 2 bases to trimming and J lost 0 bases, with 11 bases between them. This chain's CDR3 is CAWSIGQSSYEQYF. In DNA, the CDR3 is TGTGCCTGGAGTATAGGGCAGAGCTCCTACGAGCAGTACTTC.

Concerning this clonotype: A read error may be the cause here, since a much bigger clone is one base away. CDR3 coding DNA: TGTGCCAGCAGCTTAAGTCTGGCGGACGGGGATTTTGCAACTAATGAAAAACTGTTTTTT. This gives the protein CASSLSLADGDFATNEKLFF. The chain employs TRBV27 and TRBJ1-4; D not certain. V lost 6 bases and J lost 0, with 26 bases in between. The CDR3 length is 20 residues. Germline assignment: CDR1 MNHEY and CDR2 SMNVEV (reference sequence).

Many counts were recorded for this clonotype. The chain combines TRBV6-1 with TRBJ2-2, with TRBD2 matching over 10 bases. The CDR3 covers 15 residues. V was pared by 4 bases and J by 6 bases, with 5 bases of the junction left unmatched. Germline V gives CDR1 MNHNS, CDR2 SASEGT. CDR3 amino acids: CASSVGTSVSGELFF. As DNA, the CDR3 is TGTGCCAGCAGTGTCGGGACTAGCGTTTCCGGGGAGCTGTTTTTT.

There are a few counts of this clonotype. The genes are TRBV13 and TRBJ2-7, with TRBD2 matching over 7 bases. This CDR3 contains 15 residues. Trimming at V came to 5 bases and at J to 6 bases, leaving 13 bases not matched to a gene. The germline gives CDR1 PRHDT, CDR2 FYEKMQ (reference sequence). The CDR3 coding sequence is TGTGCCAGCAGCCCCCAAGCGGGACCTCGAGTCGAGCAGTACTTC. Residues: CASSPQAGPRVEQYF.

In its sample, this clonotype was seen many times. The rearrangement joins TRBV13 to TRBJ1-1, with TRBD1 as a possible D gene (6 bases). With 2 bases removed from V and 5 bases from J, the gap between germline ends came to 15 bases. The CDR3 consists of 15 residues. CDR1 and CDR2 (germline): PRHDT, FYEKMQ (reference sequence). The chain's CDR3 is CASSLLTGWRTEAFF. The CDR3 coding sequence is TGTGCCAGCAGCTTACTTACAGGGTGGAGGACTGAAGCTTTCTTT.

With regard to this clonotype: The CDR3 end shows no conserved phenylalanine or tryptophan, and so a read error is likely. The DNA is omitted, as the CDR3 cannot be located on it reliably, and the CDR3 follows TCRdb's listing. The rearrangement links TRBV9 to TRBJ2-2. The CDR3 sequence runs 15 residues, both termini included. Germline V lookup: CDR1 SGDLS, CDR2 YYNGEE. This CDR3 reads CASSVGVGNTGEQFL.

This clonotype has only a few counts. The chain joins TRBV4-2 to TRBJ2-2; D is tentatively TRBD1 or TRBD2 (6 bases each). With 2 bases removed from V and 6 bases from J, the gap between germline ends came to 13 bases. The CDR3 consists of 15 residues. Germline values: CDR1 LGHNA, CDR2 YNFKEQ. In DNA form, the CDR3 reads TGTGCCAGCAGCCAAAGCCTTAGGGGGGCCGGGGAGCTGTTTTTT. Translated: CASSQSLRGAGELFF.

This clonotype was seen ten or more times. The genes are TRBV5-6 and TRBJ2-3; 9 bases align to TRBD2. The V and J ends lost 5 bases and 0 bases, in that order; junction bases with no gene match: 13. CDR1 is SGHDT, CDR2 YYEEEE, per germline. This CDR3 comprises 18 residues. The CDR3 loop is CASRSGTSSSASTDTQYF. For the CDR3, the DNA is TGTGCCAGCAGGTCCGGGACTAGCTCCAGTGCTAGCACAGATACGCAGTATTTT.

This clonotype was recorded at least ten times. V gene TRBV5-1 combines with J gene TRBJ2-2; D possibly corresponds to TRBD1 (5 bases). Germline loops: CDR1 SGHRS, CDR2 YFSETQ. CDR3 length equals 15 residues. Trimming stripped 4 bases from V and 1 base from J, with 11 bases between. In DNA form, the CDR3 reads TGCGCCAGCAGCGAAGTAGGACAGAACACCGGGGAGCTGTTTTTT. It translates to CASSEVGQNTGELFF. Filled out from reference TRBV5-1 and TRBJ2-2, the complete variable domain reads KAGVTQTPRYLIKTRGQQVTLSCSPISGHRSVSWYQQTPGQGLQFLFEYFSETQRNKGNFPGRFSGRQFSNSRSEMNVSTLELGDSALYLCASSEVGQNTGELFFGEGSRLTVL.

The chain carries TRBV18 and TRBJ1-5, with 7 bases that match TRBD1. The junction had 4 bases not matched to a gene; V was cut back by 5 bases and J by 3 bases. The germline CDR1 and CDR2 sequences are KGHSH and LQKENI. CDR3 length: 14 residues. The CDR3 DNA is TGTGCCAGCTCAACGACAGGGCCCAATCAGCCCCAGCATTTT. Its translation: CASSTTGPNQPQHF. Drawing the rest from reference TRBV18 and TRBJ1-5, the complete variable domain is NAGVMQNPRHLVRRRGQEARLRCSPMKGHSHVYWYRQLPEEGLKFMVYLQKENIIDESGMPKERFSAEFPKEGPSILRIQQVVRGDSAAYFCASSTTGPNQPQHFGDGTRLSIL.

This chain links TRBV6-1 with TRBJ2-7; the match to TRBD2 covers 11 bases. Trimming cost V 8 bases and J 2 bases; bases outside gene matches: 23. This CDR3 contains 20 residues. The germline V gene encodes CDR1 MNHNS and CDR2 SASEGT. In DNA, the CDR3 is TGTGCCAGCCGGGTGGTACTAGCGGGAGTTGGTAATCTCGGGACCTACGAGCAGTACTTC. As protein: CASRVVLAGVGNLGTYEQYF.

This clonotype was seen ten or more times. The chain links TRBV6-1 to TRBJ2-7, with D possibly TRBD1 on 6 matching bases. The CDR3 has 12 residues. The V gene lost 11 bases and the J gene lost 0 bases, with 11 bases spanning the gap. Germline V CDR1 and CDR2: MNHNS, SASEGT. DNA of the CDR3: TGTGCCGTCCGACAGGACTCCTACGAGCAGTACTTC. Translation: CAVRQDSYEQYF.

This clonotype appeared many times. The chain recombines TRBV14 with TRBJ2-7, with D possibly being TRBD2 (6 bases). The CDR3 extends over 17 amino acids. CDR1 and CDR2 (germline): SGHDN, FVKESK. V was trimmed by 0 bases and J by 3 bases, leaving 18 bases between them. This chain's CDR3 is CASSQDSEDYRRYEQYF. The CDR3 coding sequence is TGTGCCAGCAGCCAAGATTCGGAGGACTACCGGCGCTACGAGCAGTACTTC. Based on the CDR3 plus reference TRBV14 and TRBJ2-7, the full variable domain is EAGVTQFPSHSVIEKGQTVTLRCDPISGHDNLYWYRRVMGKEIKFLLHFVKESKQDESGMPNNRFLAERTGGTYSTLKVQPAELEDSGVYFCASSQDSEDYRRYEQYFGPGTRLTVT.

This clonotype has ten or more counts. The chain recombines TRBV2 with TRBJ1-5; D is unresolved. Germline V CDR1 and CDR2: SNHLY, FYNNEI. The CDR3 sequence is 13 residues long. Trimming took off 6 bases at V and 3 bases at J, with 9 bases between the two ends. The CDR3, as DNA: TGTGCCAGCAGCAACAGAGCCAATCAGCCCCAGCATTTT. Translation: CASSNRANQPQHF.

This clonotype was observed at least ten times. The V gene is TRBV20-1, the J gene TRBJ2-7; D assignment may be TRBD1 or TRBD2 (5 bases each). V lost 2 bases and J 7 bases, leaving 21 bases between the germline ends. The CDR3 is 15 amino acids. The germline V gene has CDR1 DFQATT and CDR2 SNEGSKA (reference sequence). CDR3 bases: TGCAGTGCTAGATCAACCGGGACCCTGACGGGGGAGCAGTACTTC. It specifies CSARSTGTLTGEQYF.

This clonotype was counted at least ten times. The V gene is TRBV11-2, the J gene TRBJ2-1; 7 bases fit TRBD2. With 5 bases clipped from V and 7 bases from J, the junction kept 5 bases outside the gene matches. The CDR3 has 13 amino acids. Germline V gene sequence: CDR1 SGHAT, CDR2 FQNNGV. The CDR3, as DNA: TGTGCCAGCAGCCATCGTAGCGGGAATGAGCAGTTCTTC. Encoded protein: CASSHRSGNEQFF.

This clonotype was detected ten times or more. The chain recombines TRBV6-1 with TRBJ1-1, with D unclear. This CDR3 is built from 12 residues. V was clipped by 8 bases and J by 4 bases, with 11 bases between them. CDR1 and CDR2 (germline): MNHNS, SASEGT. The CDR3 region is CASWQSRTEAFF. The CDR3 region has the DNA TGTGCCAGCTGGCAAAGCCGCACTGAAGCTTTCTTT.

The sample holds many counts of this clonotype. This chain joins TRBV24-1 and TRBJ2-5; D unresolved. Germline V gene sequence: CDR1 KGHDR, CDR2 SFDVKD. This CDR3 is built from 13 residues. The germline V and J ends were trimmed by 7 bases and 1 base, with 9 bases remaining between them. The CDR3 region is CATSGPGQETQYF. In DNA form, the CDR3 reads TGTGCCACCAGCGGGCCCGGCCAAGAGACCCAGTACTTC.

This clonotype occurred many times. The V call is TRBV20-1, the J call TRBJ2-5; no definite D call. The CDR3 runs to 14 residues. V lost 6 bases to trimming and J lost 2 bases, with 16 bases between them. Germline assignment: CDR1 DFQATT and CDR2 SNEGSKA (reference sequence). The DNA for the CDR3 is TGCAGTGCAAAGGACCCTTTGGGGCAAGAGACCCAGTACTTC. Residues: CSAKDPLGQETQYF.

A remark on this clonotype: A much larger clone differs from this one at a single base, so this may be a read error. J is TRBJ2-5 and V is TRBV7-8; TRBD2 matches at 11 bases. The J call is uncertain, as TRBJ2-1 better fits the DNA end. CDR3 length: 15 residues. The germline CDR1 and CDR2 sequences are SGHVS and FQNEAQ. CDR3 sequence reads: CASSLIGSGRDEQFF. The CDR3 DNA sequence: TGTGCCAGCAGCTTAATTGGTAGCGGGAGGGATGAGCAGTTCTTC.

This clonotype showed up just a few times. The rearrangement joins TRBV27 to TRBJ1-2; no clear D gene. The V gene's germline CDR1 is MNHEY and CDR2 SMNVEV (reference sequence). This CDR3 spans 15 amino acids. V was trimmed by 5 bases and J by 4 bases, leaving 17 bases between them. CDR3 nucleotides: TGTGCCAGCAGTGGGCGAGGCGGTACCGCCTATGGCTACACCTTC. Its protein product is CASSGRGGTAYGYTF.

This clonotype was counted ten times or more. The V call is TRBV7-8, the J call TRBJ2-5, with 7 bases that match TRBD2. The CDR3 contains 15 residues. Germline CDR1 and CDR2: SGHVS and FQNEAQ. Trimming at V came to 2 bases and at J to 5 bases, leaving 8 bases not matched to a gene. The CDR3 spells CASSLSPTSRETQYF. Written as DNA, the CDR3 is TGTGCCAGCAGCTTATCCCCGACTAGCCGGGAGACCCAGTACTTC. The whole variable domain, remainder taken from reference TRBV7-8 and TRBJ2-5, is GAGVSQSPRYKVAKRGQDVALRCDPISGHVSLFWYQQALGQGPEFLTYFQNEAQLDKSGLPSDRFFAERPEGSVSTLKIQRTQQEDSAVYLCASSLSPTSRETQYFGPGTRLLVL.

The genes are TRBV20-1 and TRBJ2-5, with D possibly matching TRBD1 (7 bases). V was shortened by 4 bases and J by 5 bases, with 23 bases between the two germline ends. The germline CDR1 and CDR2 sequences are DFQATT and SNEGSKA (reference sequence). The CDR3 has 16 residues. DNA for the CDR3: TGCAGTGCTACGACTTACAGGGGCGATCGGGGGGAGACCCAGTACTTC. The encoded protein is CSATTYRGDRGETQYF.

About this clonotype: This probably arose from a read error, given a far larger clone one base away. The gene calls are TRBV10-3 and TRBJ2-5; D remains ambiguous. V dropped 5 bases and J dropped 4 bases, with 14 bases sitting between them. Per germline, CDR1 ENHRY and CDR2 SYGVKD. This CDR3 contains 14 residues. The CDR3 here is CAISLDGRVETQYF. CDR3 DNA sequence: TGTGCCATCAGTTTAGATGGCAGAGTAGAGACCCAGTACTTC.

In its sample, this clonotype was seen once. The chain has TRBV12-3 or TRBV12-4 and TRBJ2-7, with a possible D match to TRBD2 (6 bases). The ends were cut back, 6 bases at V and 7 bases at J, with 16 bases in the middle. CDR3 size: 13 residues. The CDR3 here is CASRHYPGGEQYF. As DNA, the CDR3 is TGTGCCAGCAGACATTATCCTGGGGGGGAGCAGTACTTC.